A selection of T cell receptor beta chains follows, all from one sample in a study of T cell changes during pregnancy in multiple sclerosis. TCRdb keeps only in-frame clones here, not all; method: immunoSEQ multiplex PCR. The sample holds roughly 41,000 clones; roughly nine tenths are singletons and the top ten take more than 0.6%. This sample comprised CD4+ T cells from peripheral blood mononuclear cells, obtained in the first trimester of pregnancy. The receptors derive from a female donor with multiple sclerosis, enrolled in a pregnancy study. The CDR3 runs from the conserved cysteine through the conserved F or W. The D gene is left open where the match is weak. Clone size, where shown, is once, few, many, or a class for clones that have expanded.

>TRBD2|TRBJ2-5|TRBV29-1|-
CSGGLAQETQYF
TGCAGCGGAGGACTAGCCCAAGAGACCCAGTACTTC
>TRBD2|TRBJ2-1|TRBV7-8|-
CASSLVAGGANEQFF
TGTGCCAGCAGCTTAGTTGCGGGAGGTGCCAATGAGCAGTTCTTC
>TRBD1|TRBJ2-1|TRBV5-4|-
CASSSRDRAYNEQFF
TGTGCCAGCAGCTCCCGGGACAGGGCATACAATGAGCAGTTCTTC
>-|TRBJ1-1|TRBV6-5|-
CASSFRGTEAFF
TGTGCCAGCAGTTTCAGGGGAACTGAAGCTTTCTTT
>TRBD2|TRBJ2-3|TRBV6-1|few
CASSEPGTSGSFGTDTQYF
TGTGCCAGCAGTGAACCAGGGACTAGCGGGAGTTTCGGCACAGATACGCAGTATTTT
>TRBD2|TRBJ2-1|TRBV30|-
CAWSAYSGRSNEQFF
TGTGCCTGGAGTGCCTATAGCGGGAGAAGCAATGAGCAGTTCTTC
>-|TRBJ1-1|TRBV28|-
CASSLNPPRQGIAFF
TGTGCCAGCAGTTTAAATCCCCCTCGGCAGGGTATCGCTTTCTTT
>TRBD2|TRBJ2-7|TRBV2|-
CASRLAGGSSYEQYF
TGTGCCAGTAGACTAGCGGGAGGGAGCTCCTACGAGCAGTACTTC
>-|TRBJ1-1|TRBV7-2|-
CASSLRGNTEAFF
TGTGCCAGCAGCTTGCGGGGGAACACTGAAGCTTTCTTT
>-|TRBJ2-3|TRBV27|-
CASSVGQTHTSTDTQYF
TGTGCCAGCTCCGTGGGCCAAACCCACACGTCCACAGATACGCAGTATTTT
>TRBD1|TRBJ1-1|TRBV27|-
CASLRQGMNTEAFF
TGTGCCAGCTTAAGACAGGGCATGAACACTGAAGCTTTCTTT
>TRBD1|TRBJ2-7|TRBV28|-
CASKRQGYTYEQYF
TGTGCCAGCAAAAGACAGGGGTACACCTACGAGCAGTACTTC
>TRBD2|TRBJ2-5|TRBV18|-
CASSPGLANRRETQYF
TGTGCCAGCTCACCGGGACTAGCAAACAGGAGGGAGACCCAGTACTTC
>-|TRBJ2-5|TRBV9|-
CASSAQATQETQYF
TGTGCCAGCAGCGCACAGGCGACCCAAGAGACCCAGTACTTC
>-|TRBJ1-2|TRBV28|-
CASAGAWTASYGYTF
TGTGCCAGCGCAGGGGCCTGGACGGCATCCTATGGCTACACCTTC
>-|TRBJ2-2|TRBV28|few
CASSPRLSILSGELFF
TGTGCCAGCAGTCCCCGACTCTCTATCCTCTCCGGGGAGCTGTTTTTT
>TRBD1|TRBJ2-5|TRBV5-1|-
CASSLTGQGGAQYF
TGCGCCAGCAGCCTAACGGGACAGGGGGGGGCCCAGTACTTC
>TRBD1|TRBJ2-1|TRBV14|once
CASSLPGTAYNEQFF
TGTGCCAGCAGCCTCCCCGGGACAGCCTACAATGAGCAGTTCTTC
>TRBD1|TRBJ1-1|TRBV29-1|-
CSVAQADRVNTEAFF
TGCAGCGTAGCACAAGCGGACAGGGTGAACACTGAAGCTTTCTTT
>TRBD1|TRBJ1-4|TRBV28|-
CASGPRQGSIATNEKLFF
TGTGCCAGCGGCCCTCGACAGGGGTCGATTGCAACTAATGAAAAACTGTTTTTT
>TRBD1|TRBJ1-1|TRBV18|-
CASSPPVSAGGTEAFF
TGTGCCAGCTCACCACCGGTGTCTGCAGGGGGCACTGAAGCTTTCTTT
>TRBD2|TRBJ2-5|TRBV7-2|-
CASSETSGRAVATQYF
TGTGCCAGCAGCGAAACTAGCGGGAGGGCAGTAGCGACCCAGTACTTC
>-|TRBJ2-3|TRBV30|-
CAWSGGQGPTDTQYF
TGTGCCTGGAGTGGGGGGCAGGGCCCCACAGATACGCAGTATTTT
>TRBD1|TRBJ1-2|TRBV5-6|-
CASQGDRGNYGYTF
TGTGCCAGCCAGGGGGACAGGGGGAACTATGGCTACACCTTC
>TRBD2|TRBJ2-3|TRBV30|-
CAWSVAGGTNTQYF
TGTGCCTGGAGTGTAGCGGGGGGCACAAATACGCAGTATTTT
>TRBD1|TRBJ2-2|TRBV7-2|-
CASRTGFRENTGELFF
TGTGCCAGCAGGACAGGGTTTAGGGAGAACACCGGGGAGCTGTTTTTT
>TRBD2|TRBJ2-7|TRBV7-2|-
CASSLGTSRTYEQYF
TGTGCCAGCAGCTTAGGGACTAGCCGCACCTACGAGCAGTACTTC
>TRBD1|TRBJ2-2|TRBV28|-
CASSLPETGFDRYTGELFF
TGTGCCAGCAGCCTCCCCGAGACAGGGTTCGATCGCTACACCGGGGAGCTGTTTTTT
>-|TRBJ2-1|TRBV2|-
CASGRTNNEQFF
TGTGCCAGCGGACGGACAAACAATGAGCAGTTCTTC
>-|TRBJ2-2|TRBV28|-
CASSLGRGATGELFF
TGTGCCAGCAGCCTCGGCAGGGGGGCTACCGGGGAGCTGTTTTTT
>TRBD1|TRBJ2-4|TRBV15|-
CATSRGGTGENIQYF
TGTGCCACCAGCAGAGGGGGGACAGGGGAAAACATTCAGTACTTC
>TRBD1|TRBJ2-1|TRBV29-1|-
CSVENRGRDEQFF
TGCAGCGTTGAAAACAGGGGGAGAGATGAGCAGTTCTTC
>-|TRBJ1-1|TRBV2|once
CASSVEGLENTEAFF
TGTGCCAGCAGTGTAGAGGGATTGGAGAACACTGAAGCTTTCTTT
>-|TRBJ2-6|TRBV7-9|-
CASRRGTSSPGANVLTF
TGTGCCAGCCGACGCGGGACTTCGTCCCCTGGGGCCAACGTCCTGACTTTC
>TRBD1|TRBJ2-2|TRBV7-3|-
CASSRQGRDTGELFF
TGTGCCAGCAGCCGACAGGGAAGGGACACCGGGGAGCTGTTTTTT
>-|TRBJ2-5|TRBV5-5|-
CASSSPGLETQYF
TGTGCCAGCAGCTCGCCAGGGCTGGAGACCCAGTACTTC
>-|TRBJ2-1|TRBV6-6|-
CASRSQGNNEQFF
TGTGCCAGCAGGAGCCAGGGAAACAATGAGCAGTTCTTC
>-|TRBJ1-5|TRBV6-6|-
CASSTRGLNQPQHF
TGTGCCAGCAGCACAAGAGGGTTGAATCAGCCCCAGCATTTT
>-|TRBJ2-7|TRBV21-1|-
CASSKRTPRYPYEQYF
TGTGCCAGCAGCAAGCGGACACCCAGATACCCCTACGAGCAGTACTTC
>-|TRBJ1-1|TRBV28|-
CASSLSGKMNTEAFF
TGTGCCAGCAGTTTATCAGGAAAGATGAACACTGAAGCTTTCTTT
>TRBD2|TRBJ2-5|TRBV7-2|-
CASSLVGTSGIRETQYF
TGTGCCAGCAGCTTAGTTGGTACTAGCGGGATTAGGGAGACCCAGTACTTC
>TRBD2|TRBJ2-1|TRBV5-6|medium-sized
CASSYPGLANEQFF
TGTGCCAGCAGCTATCCGGGACTAGCGAATGAGCAGTTCTTC
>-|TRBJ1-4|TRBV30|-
CACAPGVGEKLFF
TGTGCCTGCGCCCCAGGGGTCGGGGAAAAACTGTTTTTT
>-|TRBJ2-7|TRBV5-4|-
CASSLAGIYEQYF
TGTGCCAGCAGCTTGGCGGGAATCTACGAGCAGTACTTC
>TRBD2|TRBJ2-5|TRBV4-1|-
CASSLRIDGGAETQYF
TGCGCCAGCAGCCTACGTATAGACGGGGGGGCGGAGACCCAGTACTTC
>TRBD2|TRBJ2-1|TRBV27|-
CASSALGGVGLAGGPSSNEQFF
TGTGCCAGCAGCGCCCTGGGCGGAGTGGGACTAGCGGGAGGGCCTTCGTCCAATGAGCAGTTCTTC